The entry that follows covers one T cell receptor beta chain sequence. This record comes from a study of blood T cell repertoires in COVID-19. Study context: The United States, Italy and Spain provided the acute and convalescent COVID-19 samples. PBMCs, B-cell-depleted T cells, or T cells were the source of the cDNA or gDNA that made up the material.

The Seattle patients, enrolled during active infection, were followed longitudinally. How the authors handled the data: Amplifying reference gene primers gave estimates of nucleated cell counts. Clones were sequenced by immunoSEQ multiplex PCR, and TCRdb holds only the in-frame ones, with some missing. The V and J calls and clone size were taken over from that table, and D and trimming were inferred from the DNA. This sample has about 350,000 clones; 85% to 90% occur once, and the top ten carry nearly 6.5%. Sequences were obtained from peripheral blood. The receptor comes from a woman in her fifties or sixties with COVID-19, enrolled during active disease.

The DNA for the CDR3 is TGCGCCAGCAGCTTAGTACCGGGTCAAAACATTCAGTACTTC. Its protein is CASSLVPGQNIQYF. The J gene is TRBJ2-4, the V gene TRBV5-1; D gene unclear. V was cut by 2 bases and J by 5 bases, with 11 bases left in between. Looked up from germline, CDR1 is SGHRS and CDR2 is YFSETQ. This CDR3 region has 14 residues.